The clone carrying this TCR beta chain was detected only a few times. Its antigen is unknown. V was shortened by 3 bases and J by 4 bases, with 15 bases between the two germline ends. The CDR3 is 15 residues long. Germline V CDR1 and CDR2: LNHDA, SQIVND (reference sequence). Once obtained from cultured CD4+ T cells, the DNA was sequenced using the Oncomine TCR Beta short-read assay. Extraction of genomic DNA was performed on cultured CD4+ T cells. TCRdb reanalysed the PCR reads using MiXCR and keeps one entry per CDR3 protein. The data contain around 16,000 distinct CDR3 sequences, roughly 57% of them singletons. Indicated time point: late sampling 161 to 241 days after vaccination in a few convalescent patients. As for treatment: roughly 10-day PBMC culture with coronavirus spike peptide pools or control peptides (ViraFEST assay). PBMCs, plated at roughly 2 million per well, were grown in the presence of roughly 10 IU/ml IL-2 and around 10 ug/ml peptide pools.

The source of the sample is a study of vaccination and CD4 T cells after COVID-19. Study summary: Each control culture was treated with a CEFX pool, an HIV-1 Nef pool, or no peptide.

The J gene is TRBJ1-2, the V gene TRBV19; D perhaps matches TRBD1 (6 bases). The sample here was CD4+ T cells from blood, cultured in vitro, taken about 7 months after SARS-CoV-2 vaccination. The source is a human donor who had recovered from COVID-19. Here the CDR3 reads CASSMIGGPTYGYTF. For the CDR3, the DNA is TGTGCCAGTAGTATGATCGGGGGCCCGACCTATGGCTACACCTTC.